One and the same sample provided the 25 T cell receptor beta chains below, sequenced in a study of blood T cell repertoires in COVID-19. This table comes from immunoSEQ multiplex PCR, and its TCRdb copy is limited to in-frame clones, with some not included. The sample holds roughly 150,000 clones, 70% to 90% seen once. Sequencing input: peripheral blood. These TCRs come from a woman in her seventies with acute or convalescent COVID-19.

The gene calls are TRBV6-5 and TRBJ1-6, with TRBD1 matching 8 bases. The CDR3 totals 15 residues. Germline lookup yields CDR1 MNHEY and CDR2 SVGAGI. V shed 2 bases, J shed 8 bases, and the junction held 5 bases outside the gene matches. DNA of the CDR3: TGTGCCAGCAGTTACCCTCAGGGGGCTTATTCACCCCTCCACTTT. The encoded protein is CASSYPQGAYSPLHF.

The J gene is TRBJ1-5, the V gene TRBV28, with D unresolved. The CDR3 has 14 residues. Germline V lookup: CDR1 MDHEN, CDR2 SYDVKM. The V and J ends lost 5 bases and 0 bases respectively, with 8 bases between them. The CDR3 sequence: CASSPSGSNQPQHF. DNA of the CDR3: TGTGCCAGCAGTCCCTCCGGTAGCAATCAGCCCCAGCATTTT.

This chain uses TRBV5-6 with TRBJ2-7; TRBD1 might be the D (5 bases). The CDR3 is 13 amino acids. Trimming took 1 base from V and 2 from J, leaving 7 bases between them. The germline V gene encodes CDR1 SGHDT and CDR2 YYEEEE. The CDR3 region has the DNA TGTGCCAGCAGCTTGACAGGAGCCTACGAGCAGTACGTC. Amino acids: CASSLTGAYEQYV.

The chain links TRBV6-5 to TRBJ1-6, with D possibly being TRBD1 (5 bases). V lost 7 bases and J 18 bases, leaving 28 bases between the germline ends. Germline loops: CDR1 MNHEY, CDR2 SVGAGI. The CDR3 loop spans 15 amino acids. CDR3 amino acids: CASTTGGTGTFLSHF. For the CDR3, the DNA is TGTGCCAGCACTACCGGGGGGACCGGGACCTTTTTATCCCACTTT.

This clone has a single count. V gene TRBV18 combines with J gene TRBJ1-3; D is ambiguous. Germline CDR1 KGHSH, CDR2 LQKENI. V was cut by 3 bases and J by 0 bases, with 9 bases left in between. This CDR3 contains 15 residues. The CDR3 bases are TGTGCCAGCTCACCTGTACAGCACTCTGGAAACACCATATATTTT. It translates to CASSPVQHSGNTIYF.

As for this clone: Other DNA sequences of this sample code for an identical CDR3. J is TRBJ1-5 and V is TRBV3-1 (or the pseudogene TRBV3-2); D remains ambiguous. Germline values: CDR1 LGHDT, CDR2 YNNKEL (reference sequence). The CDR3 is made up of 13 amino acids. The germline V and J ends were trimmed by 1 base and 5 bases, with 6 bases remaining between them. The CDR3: CASSQVGDQPQHF. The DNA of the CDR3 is TGTGCCAGCAGCCAAGTGGGCGATCAGCCCCAGCATTTT.

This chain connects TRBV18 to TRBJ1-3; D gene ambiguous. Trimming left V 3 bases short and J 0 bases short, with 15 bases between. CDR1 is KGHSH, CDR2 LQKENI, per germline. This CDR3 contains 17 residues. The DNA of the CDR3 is TGTGCCAGCTCACCCGAAAAAGGAGCGAGCTCTGGAAACACCATATATTTT. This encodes CASSPEKGASSGNTIYF. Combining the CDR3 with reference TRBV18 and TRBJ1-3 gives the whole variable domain NAGVMQNPRHLVRRRGQEARLRCSPMKGHSHVYWYRQLPEEGLKFMVYLQKENIIDESGMPKERFSAEFPKEGPSILRIQQVVRGDSAAYFCASSPEKGASSGNTIYFGEGSWLTVV.

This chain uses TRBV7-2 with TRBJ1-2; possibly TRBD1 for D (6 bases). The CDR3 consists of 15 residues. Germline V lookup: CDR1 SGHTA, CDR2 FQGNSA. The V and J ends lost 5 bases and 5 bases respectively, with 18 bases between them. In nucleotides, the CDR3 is TGTGCCAGCAGCCTTCATCCTTGGGACATTTATGGCTACACCTTC. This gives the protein CASSLHPWDIYGYTF.

The CDR3 DNA sequence: TGTGCCAGCTCACCATCGATCAGATCCTTGGCAGGAAACACCATATATTTT. It specifies CASSPSIRSLAGNTIYF. The genes are TRBV18 and TRBJ1-3; no definite D call. The CDR3 is made up of 17 amino acids. The germline CDR1 and CDR2 sequences are KGHSH and LQKENI. V lost 2 bases to trimming and J lost 4 bases, with 18 bases between them.

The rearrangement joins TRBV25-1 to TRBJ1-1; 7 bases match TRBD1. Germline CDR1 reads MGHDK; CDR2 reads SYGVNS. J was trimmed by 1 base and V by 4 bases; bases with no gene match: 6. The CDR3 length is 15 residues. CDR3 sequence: CASSASNRGNTEAFF. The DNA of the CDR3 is TGTGCCAGCAGTGCCTCGAACAGGGGGAACACTGAAGCTTTCTTT.

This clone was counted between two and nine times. The CDR3 DNA reads as TGTGCCAGCACCCCACCATATAACAGGGGCACTGAAGCTTTCTTT. Protein product: CASTPPYNRGTEAFF. This chain joins TRBV6-6 and TRBJ1-1; 7 bases line up with TRBD1. Losses at the gene ends were 7 bases for V and 4 bases for J; bases not matched to a gene: 12. CDR1 is MNHNY, CDR2 SVGAGI, per germline (reference sequence). The CDR3 length is 15 residues.

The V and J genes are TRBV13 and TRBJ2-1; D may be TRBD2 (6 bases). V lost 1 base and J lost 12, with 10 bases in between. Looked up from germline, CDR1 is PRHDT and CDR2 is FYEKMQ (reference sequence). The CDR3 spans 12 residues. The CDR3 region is CASSLVVGGQFF. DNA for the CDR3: TGTGCCAGCAGCTTAGTAGTGGGGGGGCAGTTCTTC. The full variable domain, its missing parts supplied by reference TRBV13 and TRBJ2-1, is AAGVIQSPRHLIKEKRETATLKCYPIPRHDTVYWYQQGPGQDPQFLISFYEKMQSDKGSIPDRFSAQQFSDYHSELNMSSLELGDSALYFCASSLVVGGQFFGPGTRLTVL.

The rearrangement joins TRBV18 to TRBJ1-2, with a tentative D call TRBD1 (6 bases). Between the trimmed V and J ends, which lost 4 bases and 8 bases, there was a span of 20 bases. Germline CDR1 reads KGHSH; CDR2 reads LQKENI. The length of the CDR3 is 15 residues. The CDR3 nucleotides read TGTGCCAGCTCACGGGATACGACAGGAAGCTTAGGCTACACCTTC. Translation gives CASSRDTTGSLGYTF. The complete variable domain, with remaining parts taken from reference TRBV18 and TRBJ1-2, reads NAGVMQNPRHLVRRRGQEARLRCSPMKGHSHVYWYRQLPEEGLKFMVYLQKENIIDESGMPKERFSAEFPKEGPSILRIQQVVRGDSAAYFCASSRDTTGSLGYTFGSGTRLTVV.

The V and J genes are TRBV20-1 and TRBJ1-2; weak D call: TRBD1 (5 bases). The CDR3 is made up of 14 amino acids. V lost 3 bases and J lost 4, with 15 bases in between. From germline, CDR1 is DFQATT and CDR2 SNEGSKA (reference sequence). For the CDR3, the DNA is TGCAGTGCTAGTCGCGACAGCATTCCCTATGGCTACACCTTC. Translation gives CSASRDSIPYGYTF.

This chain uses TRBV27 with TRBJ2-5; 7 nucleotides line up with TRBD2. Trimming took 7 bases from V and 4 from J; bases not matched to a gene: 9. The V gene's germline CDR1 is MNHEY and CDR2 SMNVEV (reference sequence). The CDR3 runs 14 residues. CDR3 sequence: CASTGRGLGETQYF. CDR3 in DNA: TGTGCCAGCACTGGGAGGGGTCTAGGAGAGACCCAGTACTTC.

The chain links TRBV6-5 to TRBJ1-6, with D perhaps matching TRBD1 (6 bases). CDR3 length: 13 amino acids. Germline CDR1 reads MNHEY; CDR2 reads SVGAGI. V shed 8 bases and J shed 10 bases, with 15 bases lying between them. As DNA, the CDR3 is TGTGCCAGCGGACTAGACAGGCACTCACCCCTCCACTTT. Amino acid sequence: CASGLDRHSPLHF.

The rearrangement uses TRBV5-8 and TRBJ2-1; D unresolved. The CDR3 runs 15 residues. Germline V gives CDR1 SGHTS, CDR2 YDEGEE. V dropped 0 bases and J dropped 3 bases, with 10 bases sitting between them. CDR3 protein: CASSLGRTYYNEQFF. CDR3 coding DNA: TGTGCCAGCAGCTTGGGCAGAACATACTACAATGAGCAGTTCTTC.

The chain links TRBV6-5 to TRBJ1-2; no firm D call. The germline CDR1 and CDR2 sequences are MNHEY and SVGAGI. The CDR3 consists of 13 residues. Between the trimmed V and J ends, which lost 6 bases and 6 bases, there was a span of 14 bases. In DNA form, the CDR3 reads TGTGCCAGCAGGCAAACATCTCCGAATGGCTACACCTTC. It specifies CASRQTSPNGYTF.

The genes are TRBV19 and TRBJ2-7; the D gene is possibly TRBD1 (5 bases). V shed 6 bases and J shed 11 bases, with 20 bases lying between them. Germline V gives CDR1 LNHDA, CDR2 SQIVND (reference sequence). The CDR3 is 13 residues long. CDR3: CASSQGMGDTEYV. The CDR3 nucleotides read TGTGCCAGTAGCCAGGGTATGGGTGACACAGAGTACGTC.

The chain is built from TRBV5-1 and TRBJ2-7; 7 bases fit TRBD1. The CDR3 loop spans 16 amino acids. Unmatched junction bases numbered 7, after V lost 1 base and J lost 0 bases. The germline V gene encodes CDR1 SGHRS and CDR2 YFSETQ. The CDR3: CASSLRSRDSSYEQYF. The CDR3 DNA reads TGCGCCAGCAGCTTGAGATCCCGGGACAGCTCCTACGAGCAGTACTTC.

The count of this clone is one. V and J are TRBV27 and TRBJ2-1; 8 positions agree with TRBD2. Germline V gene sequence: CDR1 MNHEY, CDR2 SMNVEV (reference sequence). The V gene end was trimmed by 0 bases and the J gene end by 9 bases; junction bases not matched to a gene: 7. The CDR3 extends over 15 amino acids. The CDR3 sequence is CASSLSRLAGLEQFF. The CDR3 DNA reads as TGTGCCAGCAGTTTATCTCGGCTAGCGGGTCTTGAGCAGTTCTTC.

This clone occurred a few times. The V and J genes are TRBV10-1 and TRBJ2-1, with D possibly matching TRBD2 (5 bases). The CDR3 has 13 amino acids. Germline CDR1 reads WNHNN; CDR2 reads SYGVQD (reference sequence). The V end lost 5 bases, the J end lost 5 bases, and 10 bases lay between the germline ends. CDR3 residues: CASSMDSDNEQFF. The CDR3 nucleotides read TGCGCCAGCAGTATGGACTCGGACAATGAGCAGTTCTTC.

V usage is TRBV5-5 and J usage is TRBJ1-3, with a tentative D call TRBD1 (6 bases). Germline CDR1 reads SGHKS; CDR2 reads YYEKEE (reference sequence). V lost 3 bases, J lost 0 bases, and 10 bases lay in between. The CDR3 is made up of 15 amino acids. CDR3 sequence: CASSSWTVSGNTIYF. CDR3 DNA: TGTGCCAGCAGCTCATGGACAGTCTCTGGAAACACCATATATTTT.

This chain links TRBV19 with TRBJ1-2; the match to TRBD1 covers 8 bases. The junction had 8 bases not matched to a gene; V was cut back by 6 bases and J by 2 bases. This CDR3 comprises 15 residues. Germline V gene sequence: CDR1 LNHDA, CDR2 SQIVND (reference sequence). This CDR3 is CASRQTGQGNYGYTF. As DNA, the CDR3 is TGTGCCAGTAGGCAAACCGGACAGGGAAACTATGGCTACACCTTC.

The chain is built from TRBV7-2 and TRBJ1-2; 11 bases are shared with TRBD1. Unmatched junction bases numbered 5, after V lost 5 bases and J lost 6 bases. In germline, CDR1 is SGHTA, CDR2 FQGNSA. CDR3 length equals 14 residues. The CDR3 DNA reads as TGTGCCAGCAGCCGGGACAGGGGGGGAGATGGCTACACCTTC. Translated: CASSRDRGGDGYTF.